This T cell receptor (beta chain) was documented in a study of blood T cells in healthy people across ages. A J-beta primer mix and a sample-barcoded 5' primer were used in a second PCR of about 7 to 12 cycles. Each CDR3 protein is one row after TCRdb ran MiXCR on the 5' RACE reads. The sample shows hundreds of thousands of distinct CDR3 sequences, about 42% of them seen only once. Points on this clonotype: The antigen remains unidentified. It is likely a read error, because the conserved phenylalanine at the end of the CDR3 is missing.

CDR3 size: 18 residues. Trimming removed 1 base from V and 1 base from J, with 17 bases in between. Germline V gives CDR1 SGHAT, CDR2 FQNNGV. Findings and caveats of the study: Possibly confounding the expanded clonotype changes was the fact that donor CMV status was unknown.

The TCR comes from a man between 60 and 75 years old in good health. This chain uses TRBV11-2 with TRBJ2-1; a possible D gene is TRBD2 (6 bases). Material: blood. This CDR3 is CASSLVGTGRRSYNEQFL. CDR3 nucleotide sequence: TGTGCCAGCAGCTTAGTCGGCACGGGGAGGCGTTCCTACAATGAGCAGTTCCTC.